This entry is about one TCR beta chain. This sample was included in a study of post-analysis software for immune sequencing data. Carried by the TCR beta cDNA libraries were unique molecular identifiers. TCRdb analysed the PCR reads with MiXCR anew, one entry per CDR3 protein. Among 750,000 to 950,000 distinct CDR3 sequences listed, roughly 58% were seen once. The sequenced sample consisted of blood. This receptor was obtained from a girl under 18 with multiple sclerosis.

The CDR3, as DNA: TGCAGTGCTAGCGCTCGTTCCTACAATGAGCAGTACTTC. Its translation: CSASARSYNEQYF. The J gene is TRBJ2-1, the V gene TRBV20-1; the D is unclear. The DNA end favors TRBJ2-7, so the J call may be wrong. The CDR3 covers 13 residues. Germline V gene data show CDR1 as DFQATT and CDR2 as SNEGSKA (reference sequence).